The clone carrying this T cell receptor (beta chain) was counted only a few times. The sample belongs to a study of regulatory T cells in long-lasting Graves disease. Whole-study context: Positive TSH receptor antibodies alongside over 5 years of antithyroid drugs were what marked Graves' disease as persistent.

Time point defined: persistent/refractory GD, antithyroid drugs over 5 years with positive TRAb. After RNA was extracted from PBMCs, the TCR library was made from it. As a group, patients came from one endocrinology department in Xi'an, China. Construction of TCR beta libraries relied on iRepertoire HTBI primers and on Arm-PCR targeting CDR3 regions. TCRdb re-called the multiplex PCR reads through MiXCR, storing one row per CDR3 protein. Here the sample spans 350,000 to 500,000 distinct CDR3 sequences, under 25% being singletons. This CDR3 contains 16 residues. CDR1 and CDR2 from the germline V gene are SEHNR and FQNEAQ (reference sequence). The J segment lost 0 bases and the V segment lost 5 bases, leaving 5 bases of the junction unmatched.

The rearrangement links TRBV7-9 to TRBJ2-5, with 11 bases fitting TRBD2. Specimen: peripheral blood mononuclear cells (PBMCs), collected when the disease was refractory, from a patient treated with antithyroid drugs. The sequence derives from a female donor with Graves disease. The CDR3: CASSTLAGVYQETQYF. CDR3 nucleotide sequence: TGTGCCAGCAGCACACTAGCGGGAGTTTACCAAGAGACCCAGTACTTC.